These 12 T cell receptor beta chains were all obtained from the same sample, sequenced in a study of blood T cells in healthy people across ages. Then a second PCR, running about 6 to 12 cycles, was carried out with a sample-barcoded 5' primer and a J-beta primer mix. One entry per CDR3 protein, called by TCRdb with MiXCR from the 5' RACE reads. Among some 640,000 distinct CDR3 sequences listed, roughly 30% were seen once. Sequencing used blood. These receptors were obtained from a woman older than 75 in good health.

Many counts were recorded for this clonotype. J is TRBJ2-7 and V is TRBV6-1, with D unclear. The CDR3 spans 15 residues. The germline V and J ends were trimmed by 0 bases and 2 bases, with 11 bases remaining between them. CDR1 and CDR2 (germline): MNHNS, SASEGT. DNA of the CDR3: TGTGCCAGCAGTGAAGCTCTGGCAGGAACCTACGAGCAGTACTTC. Amino acid sequence: CASSEALAGTYEQYF.

Details on this clonotype: Given a much more abundant clone one base away, this may be a read error. V gene TRBV20-1 combines with J gene TRBJ2-7, with 7 bases fitting TRBD1. The CDR3 covers 14 residues. Per the germline V gene, CDR1 is DFQATT and CDR2 is SNEGSKA (reference sequence). Trimming took 2 bases from V and 7 from J; bases not matched to a gene: 11. The CDR3 sequence: CSARKGAINNEQYF. The DNA for the CDR3 is TGCAGTGCTAGAAAGGGGGCCATTAACAATGAGCAGTACTTC.

The chain is built from TRBV30 and TRBJ1-5; 7 positions agree with TRBD1. Germline trimming cut 4 bases from V and 0 bases from J; bases unmatched to any gene: 12. This CDR3 is 17 amino acids long. Germline CDR1 reads GTSNPN; CDR2 reads SVGIG (reference sequence). This chain's CDR3 is CAWKQRDSLYSNQPQHF. The CDR3 nucleotides are TGTGCCTGGAAACAAAGGGACAGCCTTTATAGCAATCAGCCCCAGCATTTT.

Many counts were recorded for this clonotype. The V gene is TRBV12-3 or TRBV12-4, the J gene TRBJ1-2; 10 nucleotides agree with TRBD1. The CDR3 totals 14 residues. Losses at the gene ends were 6 bases for V and 4 bases for J; bases not matched to a gene: 5. The CDR3 is CASRDRGRLYGYTF. CDR3 DNA: TGTGCCAGCAGAGACAGGGGGCGACTCTATGGCTACACCTTC.

This clonotype appeared a few times. The rearrangement links TRBV20-1 to TRBJ1-6; possibly TRBD1 for D (6 bases). CDR3 length equals 14 residues. V dropped 6 bases and J dropped 7 bases, with 16 bases sitting between them. Germline V gene sequence: CDR1 DFQATT, CDR2 SNEGSKA (reference sequence). DNA of the CDR3: TGCAGTGCAAACGTCAGGGGCACGAATTCACCCCTCCACTTT. Translation gives CSANVRGTNSPLHF.

This clonotype showed up just a few times. The chain has TRBV20-1 and TRBJ1-6; a weak D match, TRBD1 (5 bases). The length of the CDR3 is 13 residues. V lost 0 bases, J lost 9 bases, and 9 bases lay in between. The germline V gene has CDR1 DFQATT and CDR2 SNEGSKA (reference sequence). In nucleotides, the CDR3 is TGCAGTGCTAGAGACGGGGCAGGTTCACCCCTCCACTTT. Translated: CSARDGAGSPLHF.

The gene calls are TRBV11-2 and TRBJ1-1, with D perhaps matching TRBD1 (5 bases). The CDR3 is made up of 15 amino acids. Per the germline V gene, CDR1 is SGHAT and CDR2 is FQNNGV. V was clipped by 5 bases and J by 2 bases, with 15 bases between them. CDR3 in amino acids: CASSVNGGHNTEAFF. CDR3 in DNA: TGTGCCAGCAGCGTGAATGGAGGACATAACACTGAAGCTTTCTTT. Complete variable domain (other parts from reference TRBV11-2 and TRBJ1-1): EAGVAQSPRYKIIEKRQSVAFWCNPISGHATLYWYQQILGQGPKLLIQFQNNGVVDDSQLPKDRFSAERLKGVDSTLKIQPAKLEDSAVYLCASSVNGGHNTEAFFGQGTRLTVV.

The genes are TRBV7-2 and TRBJ2-5; no definite D call. The V gene's germline CDR1 is SGHTA and CDR2 FQGNSA. V was shortened by 0 bases and J by 1 base, with 9 bases between the two germline ends. The CDR3 runs to 15 residues. The CDR3 coding sequence is TGTGCCAGCAGCTTAGCGGGCGCGATCCAAGAGACCCAGTACTTC. Translating gives CASSLAGAIQETQYF.

This clonotype was detected ten times or more. The chain joins TRBV6-2 or TRBV6-3 to TRBJ2-5, with 9 positions matching TRBD2. CDR3 length equals 14 residues. The germline gives CDR1 MNHEY, CDR2 SVGEGT. With 4 bases clipped from V and 5 bases from J, the junction kept 5 bases outside the gene matches. CDR3 in DNA: TGTGCCAGCAGTTCAGCGGGGGGTGGTGAGACCCAGTACTTC. It codes for CASSSAGGGETQYF.

This clonotype was observed at least ten times. The gene calls are TRBV20-1 and TRBJ2-7; 7 nucleotides line up with TRBD1. V dropped 6 bases and J dropped 3; count of bases not matched to a gene: 11. Germline V gives CDR1 DFQATT, CDR2 SNEGSKA (reference sequence). This CDR3 has 14 residues. The CDR3 region has the DNA TGCAGTGCAACCTTTACAACAGGGGTCTACGAGCAGTACTTC. Its protein product is CSATFTTGVYEQYF.

This clonotype was observed at least ten times. The chain is built from TRBV7-3 and TRBJ1-4; 8 bases match TRBD1. Unmatched junction bases numbered 9, after V lost 1 base and J lost 8 bases. CDR1 is SGHTA and CDR2 is FQGTGA in the germline V gene. This CDR3 contains 16 residues. The CDR3 coding sequence is TGTGCCAGCAGCTTAAGCCGGACAGGGTTAGAGGAAAAACTGTTTTTT. It translates to CASSLSRTGLEEKLFF.

This clonotype was recorded at least ten times. The V and J genes are TRBV3-1 and TRBJ2-7; 9 bases are a match to TRBD1. The V gene's germline CDR1 is LGHDT and CDR2 YNNKEL (reference sequence). The V and J ends lost 4 bases and 1 base, in that order; junction bases with no gene match: 8. The CDR3 extends over 16 amino acids. The CDR3, as DNA: TGTGCCAGCAGCCCTCGAGGACAGGGGCGGTCCTACGAGCAGTACTTC. It translates to CASSPRGQGRSYEQYF.